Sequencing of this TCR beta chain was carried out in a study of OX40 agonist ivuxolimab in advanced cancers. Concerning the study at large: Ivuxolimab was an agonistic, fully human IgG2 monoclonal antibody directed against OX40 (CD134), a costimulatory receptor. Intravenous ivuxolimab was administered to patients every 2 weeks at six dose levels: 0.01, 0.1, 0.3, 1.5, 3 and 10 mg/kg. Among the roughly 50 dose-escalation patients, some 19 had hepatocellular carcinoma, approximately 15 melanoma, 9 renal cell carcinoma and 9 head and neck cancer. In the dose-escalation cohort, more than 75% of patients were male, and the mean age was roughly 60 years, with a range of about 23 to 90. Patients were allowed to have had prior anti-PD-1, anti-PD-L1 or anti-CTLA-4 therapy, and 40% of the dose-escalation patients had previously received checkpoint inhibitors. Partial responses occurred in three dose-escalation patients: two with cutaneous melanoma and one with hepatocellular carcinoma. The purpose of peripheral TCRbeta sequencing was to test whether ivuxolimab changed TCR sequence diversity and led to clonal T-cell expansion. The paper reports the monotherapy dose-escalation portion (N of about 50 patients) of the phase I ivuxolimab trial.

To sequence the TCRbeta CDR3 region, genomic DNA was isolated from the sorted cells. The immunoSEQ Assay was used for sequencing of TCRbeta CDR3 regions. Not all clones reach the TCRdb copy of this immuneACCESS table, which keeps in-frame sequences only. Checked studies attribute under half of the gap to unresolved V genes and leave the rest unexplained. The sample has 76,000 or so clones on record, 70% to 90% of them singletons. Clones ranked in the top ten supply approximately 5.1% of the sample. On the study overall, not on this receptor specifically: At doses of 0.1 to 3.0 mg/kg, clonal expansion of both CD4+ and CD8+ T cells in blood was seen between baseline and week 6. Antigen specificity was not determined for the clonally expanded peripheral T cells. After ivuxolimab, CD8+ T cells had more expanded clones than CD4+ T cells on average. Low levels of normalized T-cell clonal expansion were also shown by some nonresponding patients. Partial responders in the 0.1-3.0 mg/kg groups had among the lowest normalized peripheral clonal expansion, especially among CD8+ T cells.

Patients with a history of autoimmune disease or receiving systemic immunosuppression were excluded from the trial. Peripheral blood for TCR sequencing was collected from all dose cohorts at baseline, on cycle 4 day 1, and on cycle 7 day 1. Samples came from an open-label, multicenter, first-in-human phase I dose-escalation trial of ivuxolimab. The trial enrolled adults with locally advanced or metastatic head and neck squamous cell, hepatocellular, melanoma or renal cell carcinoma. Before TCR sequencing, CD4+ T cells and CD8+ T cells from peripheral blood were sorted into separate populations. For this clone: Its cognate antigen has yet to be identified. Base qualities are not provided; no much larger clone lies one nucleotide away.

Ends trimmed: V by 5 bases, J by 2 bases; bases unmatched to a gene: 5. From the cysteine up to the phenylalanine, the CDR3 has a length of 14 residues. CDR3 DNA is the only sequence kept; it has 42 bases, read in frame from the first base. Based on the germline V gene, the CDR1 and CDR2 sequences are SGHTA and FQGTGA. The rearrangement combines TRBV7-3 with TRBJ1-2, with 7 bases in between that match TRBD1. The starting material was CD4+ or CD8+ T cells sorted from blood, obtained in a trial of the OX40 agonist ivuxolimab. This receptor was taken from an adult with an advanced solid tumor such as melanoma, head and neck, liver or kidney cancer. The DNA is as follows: TGTGCCAGCAGCCGTGGGACAGCGAACTATGGCTACACCTTC. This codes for CASSRGTANYGYTF.